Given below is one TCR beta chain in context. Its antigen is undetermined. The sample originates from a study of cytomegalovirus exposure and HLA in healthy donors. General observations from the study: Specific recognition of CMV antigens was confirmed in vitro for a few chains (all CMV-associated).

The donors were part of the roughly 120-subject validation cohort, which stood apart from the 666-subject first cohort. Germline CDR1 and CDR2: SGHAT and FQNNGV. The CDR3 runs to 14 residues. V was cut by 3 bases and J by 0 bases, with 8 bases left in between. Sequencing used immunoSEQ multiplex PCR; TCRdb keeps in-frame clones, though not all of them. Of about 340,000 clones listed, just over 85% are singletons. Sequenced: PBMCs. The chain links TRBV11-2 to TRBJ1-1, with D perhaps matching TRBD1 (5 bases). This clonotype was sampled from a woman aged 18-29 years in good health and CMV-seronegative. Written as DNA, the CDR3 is TGTGCCAGCAGCTTTCAGGGCCTGAACACTGAAGCTTTCTTT. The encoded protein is CASSFQGLNTEAFF.